This T cell receptor (beta chain) was identified during a study of breast tumors, draining lymph nodes, adjacent tissues. Trimming removed 1 base at V and 6 bases at J, with 13 bases between. This CDR3 is 14 amino acids long. Germline V gene sequence: CDR1 SGHTA, CDR2 FQGTGA. One entry per CDR3 protein, called by TCRdb with MiXCR from the multiplex PCR reads. The table includes 200,000 or so distinct CDR3 sequences, 25% to 40% detected once. Samples came from axillary lymph nodes draining the breast cancer. Sequencing was done on a sample of axillary lymph node tissue. The rearrangement uses TRBV7-3 and TRBJ2-7, with D perhaps TRBD2 (6 bases). This TCR derives from a female donor with breast cancer. Some clones in this sample may be carry-over from other donors' samples. The CDR3 sequence: CASSLRPAEGEQYF. CDR3 nucleotides: TGTGCCAGCAGCTTAAGACCAGCGGAGGGCGAGCAGTACTTC.